Shown below are 5 T cell receptor beta chains from a single sample sequenced in a study of cytomegalovirus exposure and HLA in healthy donors (dated by TCRdb to the late 2010s). Library creation used the immunoSEQ multiplex PCR assay. For the multiplex PCR, a mixture combining 60 forward primers for TCR Vbeta segments and 13 reverse primers for TCR Jbeta segments was used. Held by TCRdb, this immuneACCESS table contains in-frame sequences only and omits some clones. Under half of the omission traces to an unresolved V gene where checked; the cause of the rest is unknown. The sample records 100,000 to 150,000 clones, under 90% of which are singletons. 3.6% of the sample goes to the ten largest clones. Material: PBMCs. Receptors originate from a woman aged 40 to 50 in good health and CMV-seropositive.

The chain couples TRBV5-4 to TRBJ2-1; D possibly corresponds to TRBD2 (6 bases). Germline V gene sequence: CDR1 SGHNT, CDR2 YYREEE (reference sequence). V was pared by 0 bases and J by 7 bases, with 14 bases between. CDR3 size: 15 residues. CDR3 sequence reads: CASSLGLGAGNEQFF. CDR3 DNA: TGTGCCAGCAGCTTGGGGTTAGGGGCGGGGAATGAGCAGTTCTTC.

Only one count was recorded for this clone. The chain carries TRBV29-1 and TRBJ1-4; D remains unclear. Germline V gene sequence: CDR1 SQVTM, CDR2 ANQGSEA. Trimming cost V 7 bases and J 5 bases, with 11 bases left between them. CDR3 length equals 12 residues. CDR3 amino acids: CSALGANEKLFF. DNA of the CDR3: TGCAGCGCACTAGGAGCAAATGAAAAACTGTTTTTT. Full variable domain (rest looked up from reference TRBV29-1 and TRBJ1-4): SAVISQKPSRDICQRGTSLTIQCQVDSQVTMMFWYRQQPGQSLTLIATANQGSEATYESGFVIDKFPISRPNLTFSTLTVSNMSPEDSSIYLCSALGANEKLFFGSGTQLSVL.

The chain couples TRBV19 to TRBJ2-3; possibly TRBD2 for D (6 bases). Between the trimmed V and J ends, which lost 4 bases and 0 bases, there was a span of 11 bases. CDR3 length: 15 residues. Germline CDR1 reads LNHDA; CDR2 reads SQIVND (reference sequence). CDR3 sequence reads: CASSTGTASTDTQYF. The CDR3 DNA is TGTGCCAGTAGTACAGGGACTGCGAGCACAGATACGCAGTATTTT.

The V gene is TRBV5-6, the J gene TRBJ2-7, with TRBD1 matching 8 bases. CDR1 is SGHDT and CDR2 is YYEEEE in the germline V gene. The CDR3 has 14 residues. V shed 0 bases and J 5 bases; nucleotides not matched to a gene: 4. In nucleotides, the CDR3 is TGTGCCAGCAGCTTGGGACAGGGGCACCACGAGCAGTACTTC. As protein: CASSLGQGHHEQYF.

The chain carries TRBV19 and TRBJ2-1; 8 nucleotides match TRBD2. Trimming cost V 1 base and J 6 bases; bases outside gene matches: 11. The CDR3 runs to 17 residues. Germline V lookup: CDR1 LNHDA, CDR2 SQIVND (reference sequence). CDR3 DNA: TGTGCCAGTAGTATAGTGTTCCAGCGGGAGATGCGCAATGAGCAGTTCTTC. This codes for CASSIVFQREMRNEQFF.